The 21 T cell receptor beta chains in this list originate from one sample, sequenced in a study of cytomegalovirus exposure and HLA in healthy donors. Primers: 60 Vbeta forward and 13 Jbeta reverse. Data came from immunoSEQ multiplex PCR; TCRdb stores just in-frame clones and leaves some out. The sample has about 69,000 clones; around 76% are singletons. What was sequenced was PBMCs. The receptors originated from a man younger than 30 in good health and CMV-seronegative.

The chain is built from TRBV7-9 and TRBJ2-3, with TRBD2 matching 14 bases. The CDR3 length is 17 residues. Germline-derived CDR1 and CDR2 are SEHNR and FQNEAQ (reference sequence). The V segment lost 1 base and the J segment 6 bases; nucleotides outside the gene matches: 6. The CDR3 protein is CASSLGGTSGGYDTQYF. Written as DNA, the CDR3 is TGTGCCAGCAGCTTAGGGGGGACTAGCGGGGGCTACGATACGCAGTATTTT.

The chain employs TRBV6-6 and TRBJ1-4; 8 bases fit TRBD1. This CDR3 region has 13 residues. Unmatched junction bases numbered 7, after V lost 6 bases and J lost 10 bases. Germline V CDR1 and CDR2: MNHNY, SVGAGI (reference sequence). DNA of the CDR3: TGTGCCAGCAGCCTCGACAGGGGTGGAAAACTGTTTTTT. Protein product: CASSLDRGGKLFF.

The rearrangement uses TRBV6-7 and TRBJ1-5; D might be TRBD1 (6 bases). TRBV6-7 is identified as an open reading frame with a role that is uncertain. The CDR3 runs to 13 residues. The ends were cut back, 8 bases at V and 14 bases at J, with 22 bases in the middle. The DNA of the CDR3 is TGTGCCAGCCCATGCCGAGGGGGGGCTGGGGAGCATTTT. Translation gives CASPCRGGAGEHF.

The chain combines TRBV7-2 with TRBJ2-1, with 7 bases fitting TRBD1. This CDR3 is 16 amino acids long. In germline, CDR1 is SGHTA, CDR2 FQGNSA. Trimming cost V 4 bases and J 1 base; bases outside gene matches: 7. The CDR3 sequence: CASSSPETGSYNEQFF. CDR3 nucleotides: TGTGCCAGCAGCTCCCCCGAGACAGGGTCCTACAATGAGCAGTTCTTC.

The chain has TRBV5-1 and TRBJ2-1; 11 nucleotides match TRBD2. V lost 4 bases, J lost 7 bases, and 13 bases stayed unmatched. Germline CDR1 and CDR2: SGHRS and YFSETQ. The CDR3 sequence is 17 residues long. The CDR3 DNA reads as TGCGCCAGCAGCCCTCCCTCACTAGCGGGGGCCCGTAATGAGCAGTTCTTC. This sequence encodes CASSPPSLAGARNEQFF. Full variable domain (missing parts from reference TRBV5-1 and TRBJ2-1): KAGVTQTPRYLIKTRGQQVTLSCSPISGHRSVSWYQQTPGQGLQFLFEYFSETQRNKGNFPGRFSGRQFSNSRSEMNVSTLELGDSALYLCASSPPSLAGARNEQFFGPGTRLTVL.

The J gene is TRBJ2-5, the V gene TRBV10-3; 9 bases map to TRBD2. This CDR3 comprises 15 residues. Germline lookup yields CDR1 ENHRY and CDR2 SYGVKD. V dropped 6 bases and J dropped 2; count of bases not matched to a gene: 7. In DNA, the CDR3 is TGTGCCATCAGGGGAGCGGGGGGAGGACAAGAGACCCAGTACTTC. Translation: CAIRGAGGGQETQYF.

The chain couples TRBV9 to TRBJ1-1; D is unclear. This CDR3 region has 14 residues. Deletions cut 4 bases from V and 4 bases from J, with 14 bases between. Looked up from germline, CDR1 is SGDLS and CDR2 is YYNGEE. The CDR3 DNA follows: TGTGCCAGCAGCCCAAGGGAGGCCGGCACTGAAGCTTTCTTT. Translated, it gives CASSPREAGTEAFF. The complete variable domain, with remaining parts taken from reference TRBV9 and TRBJ1-1, reads DSGVTQTPKHLITATGQRVTLRCSPRSGDLSVYWYQQSLDQGLQFLIQYYNGEERAKGNILERFSAQQFPDLHSELNLSSLELGDSALYFCASSPREAGTEAFFGQGTRLTVV.

This clone was found once. The V and J genes are TRBV5-8 and TRBJ2-7; D possibly corresponds to TRBD1 (6 bases). The CDR3 is 13 amino acids. Trimming shortened V by 4 bases and J by 3 bases, and 11 bases separated the two germline ends. Germline lookup yields CDR1 SGHTS and CDR2 YDEGEE. The CDR3 DNA follows: TGTGCCAGCAGCCCCGGGACACTCTACGAGCAGTACTTC. Protein sequence: CASSPGTLYEQYF.

This sequence joins TRBV5-6 and TRBJ2-1; TRBD2 agrees at 13 bases. This CDR3 spans 18 amino acids. Germline loops: CDR1 SGHDT, CDR2 YYEEEE. Trimming took 3 bases from V and 3 from J; bases not matched to a gene: 9. CDR3 sequence (DNA): TGTGCCAGCAGCTCGGGACTAGCGGGGCCCAACTACTACAATGAGCAGTTCTTC. Protein product: CASSSGLAGPNYYNEQFF. Together with reference TRBV5-6 and TRBJ2-1, the CDR3 gives the full variable domain: DAGVTQSPTHLIKTRGQQVTLRCSPKSGHDTVSWYQQALGQGPQFIFQYYEEEERQRGNFPDRFSGHQFPNYSSELNVNALLLGDSALYLCASSSGLAGPNYYNEQFFGPGTRLTVL.

The chain has TRBV6-5 and TRBJ2-3; TRBD2 agrees at 9 bases. V lost 2 bases and J lost 2; bases outside the gene matches: 5. CDR3 length: 16 amino acids. The germline gives CDR1 MNHEY, CDR2 SVGAGI. The CDR3 region is CASSYSGGTTTDTQYF. The DNA of the CDR3 is TGTGCCAGCAGTTACAGCGGGGGGACGACCACAGATACGCAGTATTTT.

The chain has TRBV27 and TRBJ1-4; D possibly corresponds to TRBD1 (6 bases). V lost 6 bases, J lost 5 bases, and 13 bases lay in between. This CDR3 is built from 14 residues. Germline loops: CDR1 MNHEY, CDR2 SMNVEV (reference sequence). Written as DNA, the CDR3 is TGTGCCAGCAGCCGGGCCGGGACAAATGAAAAACTGTTTTTT. It is translated as CASSRAGTNEKLFF.

This chain joins TRBV6-5 and TRBJ2-2, with 8 nucleotides matching TRBD1. V was pared by 4 bases and J by 4 bases, with 5 bases of the junction left unmatched. CDR1 MNHEY and CDR2 SVGAGI come from the germline V gene. This CDR3 has 15 amino acids. CDR3 residues: CASSLRQGSTGELFF. CDR3 nucleotides: TGTGCCAGCAGTTTGCGACAGGGGAGCACCGGGGAGCTGTTTTTT.

V gene TRBV29-1 combines with J gene TRBJ1-2, with D unclear. V was pared by 2 bases and J by 2 bases, with 6 bases between. This CDR3 region has 12 residues. The germline CDR1 and CDR2 sequences are SQVTM and ANQGSEA. The CDR3, as DNA: TGCAGCGTTGAACCCGGGAACTATGGCTACACCTTC. It specifies CSVEPGNYGYTF.

The chain has TRBV11-2 and TRBJ2-3, with unresolved D. This CDR3 has 14 residues. Trimming removed 5 bases at V and 0 bases at J, with 9 bases between. The germline CDR1 and CDR2 sequences are SGHAT and FQNNGV. CDR3 in DNA: TGTGCCAGCAGCGCAATGGCTAGCACAGATACGCAGTATTTT. This encodes CASSAMASTDTQYF.

As concerns this clone: An end of the junction differs from the germline gene, which may be a read error. DNA for the CDR3: TGCGCCAGCAGTCCGGTCACGACAGGGGCCGGCTTC. This translates into CASSPVTTGAGF. This rearrangement joins TRBV23-1 to TRBJ1-2, with 8 bases lining up with TRBD1. TRBV23-1 is marked as an open reading frame, function uncertain. The CDR3 is 12 residues long.

J is TRBJ2-7 and V is TRBV7-8, with a weak D call TRBD1 (6 bases). Germline V CDR1 and CDR2: SGHVS, FQNEAQ. This CDR3 has 13 amino acids. The ends were cut back, 5 bases at V and 4 bases at J, with 12 bases in the middle. For the CDR3, the DNA is TGTGCCAGCAGCCTCCGGGACACTTACGAGCAGTACTTC. Residues: CASSLRDTYEQYF.

This rearrangement joins TRBV5-1 to TRBJ2-5; 7 bases align to TRBD1. V lost 0 bases, J lost 2 bases, and 4 bases stayed unmatched. CDR3 length equals 15 residues. Germline V gene lookup returns CDR1 SGHRS and CDR2 YFSETQ. CDR3 DNA sequence: TGCGCCAGCAGCTTGGGACCGGGACAGCAAGAGACCCAGTACTTC. As protein: CASSLGPGQQETQYF. Together with reference TRBV5-1 and TRBJ2-5, the CDR3 gives the full variable domain: KAGVTQTPRYLIKTRGQQVTLSCSPISGHRSVSWYQQTPGQGLQFLFEYFSETQRNKGNFPGRFSGRQFSNSRSEMNVSTLELGDSALYLCASSLGPGQQETQYFGPGTRLLVL.

The V and J genes are TRBV28 and TRBJ2-5; D not certain. The CDR3 is made up of 14 amino acids. CDR1 and CDR2 from the germline V gene are MDHEN and SYDVKM. Trimming pared 4 bases from V and 5 bases from J, leaving 14 bases between. The CDR3 sequence: CASSSPSIRETQYF. CDR3 nucleotide sequence: TGTGCCAGCAGTTCCCCGAGCATACGGGAGACCCAGTACTTC. Variable domain in full (rest from reference TRBV28 and TRBJ2-5): DVKVTQSSRYLVKRTGEKVFLECVQDMDHENMFWYRQDPGLGLRLIYFSYDVKMKEKGDIPEGYSVSREKKERFSLILESASTNQTSMYLCASSSPSIRETQYFGPGTRLLVL.

This chain connects TRBV18 to TRBJ2-3; 8 nucleotides agree with TRBD1. Trimming removed 1 base from V and 6 bases from J; junction bases left unmatched: 6. This CDR3 is built from 15 residues. Germline V lookup: CDR1 KGHSH, CDR2 LQKENI. CDR3 sequence (DNA): TGTGCCAGCTCACCACAGACAGGGGATGGGGATACGCAGTATTTT. Protein: CASSPQTGDGDTQYF.

V gene TRBV16 combines with J gene TRBJ2-3, with 10 nucleotides matching TRBD2. J lost 4 bases, V lost 1 base, and 5 bases had no gene match. The CDR3 covers 16 residues. CDR1 KGHSY and CDR2 FQNENV come from the germline V gene. CDR3 residues: CASSQLSSGGSDTQYF. The CDR3 DNA sequence: TGTGCCAGCAGCCAATTGTCTAGCGGGGGCTCAGATACGCAGTATTTT.

The gene calls are TRBV5-1 and TRBJ1-2; D unresolved. The V and J ends lost 4 bases and 8 bases respectively, with 9 bases between them. Per germline, CDR1 SGHRS and CDR2 YFSETQ. This CDR3 spans 11 amino acids. CDR3 amino acids: CASSPAAGYTF. The CDR3 DNA reads TGCGCCAGCAGCCCTGCCGCGGGCTACACCTTC.